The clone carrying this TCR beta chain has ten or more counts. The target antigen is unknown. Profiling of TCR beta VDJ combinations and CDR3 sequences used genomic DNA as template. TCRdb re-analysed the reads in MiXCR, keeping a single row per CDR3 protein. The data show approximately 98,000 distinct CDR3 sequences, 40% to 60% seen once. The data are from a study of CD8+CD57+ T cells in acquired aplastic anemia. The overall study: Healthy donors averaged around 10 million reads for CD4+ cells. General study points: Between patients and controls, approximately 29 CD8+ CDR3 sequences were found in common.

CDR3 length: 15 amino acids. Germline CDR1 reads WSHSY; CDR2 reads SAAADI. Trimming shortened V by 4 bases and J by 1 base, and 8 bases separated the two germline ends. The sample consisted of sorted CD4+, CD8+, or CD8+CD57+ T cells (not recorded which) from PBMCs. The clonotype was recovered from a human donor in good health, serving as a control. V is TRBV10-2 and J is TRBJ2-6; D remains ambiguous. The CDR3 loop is CASSVGFSGANVLTF. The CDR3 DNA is TGCGCCAGCAGTGTGGGGTTTTCTGGGGCCAACGTCCTGACTTTC.